This TCR beta chain was captured by sequencing in a study of T cells in Graves' hyperthyroidism and ophthalmopathy (dated by TCRdb to about 2019). With regard to the full study: Peripheral blood was collected at initial diagnosis, before any treatment. TCR V-J signatures able to tell the groups apart were searched for in a discovery cohort of 90 to 100 patients, of whom 43 had Graves' ophthalmopathy and about 60 had stable Graves' hyperthyroidism. Prospective prediction of ophthalmopathy was tested in an independent validation cohort consisting of 18 hyperthyroidism patients and 15 to 17 patients who later progressed to ophthalmopathy. For training and testing, the 110 or so patients in the discovery cohort were randomly divided in a 7:3 ratio. In six Graves' hyperthyroidism patients, the study also compared T-cell repertoires from thyroid tissue with T-cell repertoires from blood. After sampling, hyperthyroidism patients received methimazole starting at 30 mg daily, and ophthalmopathy patients received high-dose intravenous methylprednisolone. The paper reports TCR Vbeta CDR3 sequencing of roughly 140 peripheral blood samples: approximately 43 ophthalmopathy, under 80 hyperthyroidism and approximately 17 progressor patients. General findings and caveats noted by the study authors: Sample size was not statistically predetermined, and blinding of investigators to group allocation was not performed. In validation, the model predicted progression to ophthalmopathy a median of around six months before onset, with roughly 71% sensitivity and 72.22% specificity. Most expanded thyroid clonotypes (frequency above 0.001) were also found in blood, which suggests that blood repertoires may mirror thyroid immune responses. A 13 V-J signature model separated ophthalmopathy from stable hyperthyroidism, with roughly 88% sensitivity and about 81% specificity in cross-validation and 80%/75% in testing.

Stable Graves' hyperthyroidism was defined as no progression to ophthalmopathy during 18 months of follow-up. Hyperthyroidism patients were newly diagnosed, with disease duration under 2 months, and aged 18 to 65 years. Patients with uncontrolled infections, other autoimmune diseases, pregnancy or lactation were excluded. Clinical symptoms, serum thyroxine and TRAb, thyroid ultrasound, and orbital computed tomography formed the basis for the diagnoses. PBMCs were isolated from 10 ml of fresh peripheral blood by Ficoll-Paque density gradient centrifugation. Trizol reagent was used to extract total RNA, and RNA quality was then checked on an Agilent 2100 Bioanalyzer. The CDR3 holds 20 amino acids from the cysteine to the phenylalanine. This entry keeps only the CDR3 DNA: 60 bases, framed from base 1. From a lookup of the germline V gene (reference sequence), CDR1 and CDR2 are GTSNPN and SVGIG. Here V drops 4 bases and J drops 8 bases, and the junction holds 28 bases not matched to any gene.

This clonotype was recorded at least ten times. Its antigen has not been determined. No much larger clone is present one base from it, and per-base qualities are unavailable. The TCR beta CDR3 regions were amplified from the RNA transcripts. The first round of RT-PCR for the TCR CDR3 was performed with the HTBI primer set and the Qiagen OneStep RT-PCR kit. The libraries were constructed in a second round of multiplex PCR and then size-selected and purified. Libraries were sequenced paired-end with 100 bp reads on an Illumina HiSeq2000. The source study handled its data this way. Raw data were processed with SOAPnuke, discarding reads with adapters, uncalled bases, mean Phred below 15, or no exact constant-primer or identifier match. High-quality paired reads were merged with COPE v1.2.5, and unique nucleotide sequences were defined as clonotypes. Clonotypes were aligned to IMGT TRBV, TRBD and TRBJ reference segments using MiTCR v1.1. Analysis was restricted to V-J combinations with a frequency above 0.0001, which covered 99% to 99.2% of repertoires. A TCS score was defined as the ratio between F50 (clonal expansion) and ExV (chaos), using BLOSUM62-based TCRdist between CDR3 peptides within each V-J. Welch's t-statistics and random forest reduced roughly 540 V-J features to 13, which were used in a naive Bayes classifier (R e1071). TCRdb's own reprocessing of the public reads used fastp at Q25 and MiXCR and kept productive beta chains. When rows share a CDR3 protein, they turn into one entry using the most common DNA and genes. The V and J calls come from TCRdb's annotation, not from the publication. For this sample the table gives hundreds of thousands of distinct CDR3 sequences, of which approximately 15% were detected only once. The ten largest account for roughly a tenth of the sample.

The sequence was collected from a woman between 18 and 29 years old with Graves' hyperthyroidism. The rearrangement combines TRBV30 with TRBJ2-1, and 8 junction bases match TRBD2. The sample was blood. The base sequence is TGTGCCTGGACGGGCTGGGGACGCTCCTGGGGGAGCGGGAGTTGGGATGAGCAGTTCTTC. Its translation is CAWTGWGRSWGSGSWDEQFF.